The clone carrying this TCR beta chain was recorded many times. From the RT-PCR reads, TCRdb called clonotypes with MiXCR, one entry per CDR3 protein. This repertoire shows about 680,000 distinct CDR3 sequences, approximately 15% found once; its top ten account for roughly 4%. The CDR3 covers 13 residues. Germline V lookup: CDR1 MNHEY, CDR2 SVGAGI. With 4 bases removed from V and 1 base from J, the gap between germline ends came to 7 bases. The chain recombines TRBV6-5 with TRBJ1-1; D is uncertain. The source is a female donor in good health, serving as a healthy control. Sequenced input: memory CD4+ T cells from blood. The CDR3 spells CASSLAQNTEAFF. As DNA, the CDR3 is TGTGCCAGCAGTTTAGCACAGAACACTGAAGCTTTCTTT.